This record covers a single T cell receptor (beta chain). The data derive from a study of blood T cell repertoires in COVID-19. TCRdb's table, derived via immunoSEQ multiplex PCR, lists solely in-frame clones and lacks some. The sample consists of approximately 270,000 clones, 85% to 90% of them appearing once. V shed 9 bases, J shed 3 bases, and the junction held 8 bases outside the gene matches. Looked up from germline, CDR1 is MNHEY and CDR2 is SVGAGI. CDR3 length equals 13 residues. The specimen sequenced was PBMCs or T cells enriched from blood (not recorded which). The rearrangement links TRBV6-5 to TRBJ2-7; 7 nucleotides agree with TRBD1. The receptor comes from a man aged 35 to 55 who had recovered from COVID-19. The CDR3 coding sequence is TGTGCCAGTCAGACGGGACAGCTCTACGAGCAGTACTTC. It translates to CASQTGQLYEQYF.